The 8 T cell receptor beta chains below were found in one sample sequenced in a study of T cell repertoires in ileal Crohn's disease. TCRdb's copy holds only in-frame clones and misses some; the assay was immunoSEQ multiplex PCR. This repertoire shows over 5,000 clones, 88% found once; its top ten account for about 0.8%. Before sorting, lamina propria lymphocytes were separated from surgical specimens by density gradient. The sample taken for sequencing was CD4+ T cells from ileum. The receptors derive from an adult with Crohn's disease. Some clones in this sample may be carry-over from other donors' samples.

The chain recombines TRBV5-1 with TRBJ2-5; the D gene is possibly TRBD1 (6 bases). This CDR3 is 13 amino acids long. V dropped 3 bases and J dropped 1 base, with 7 bases sitting between them. Germline values: CDR1 SGHRS, CDR2 YFSETQ. The CDR3 coding sequence is TGCGCCAGCAGCTGGGGGCCCCAAGAGACCCAGTACTTC. Its protein is CASSWGPQETQYF.

The genes are TRBV5-8 and TRBJ2-5; D may be TRBD1 (6 bases). The CDR3 has 15 amino acids. From germline, CDR1 is SGHTS and CDR2 YDEGEE. V was shortened by 4 bases and J by 2 bases, with 15 bases between the two germline ends. In DNA, the CDR3 is TGTGCCAGCAGCCGAGACAGGTTTTCTCAAGAGACCCAGTACTTC. Protein: CASSRDRFSQETQYF.

This clone was counted once. The rearrangement uses TRBV11-3 and TRBJ2-2; a weak D match, TRBD2 (6 bases). This CDR3 is 16 amino acids long. CDR1 and CDR2 (germline): SGHNT, YENEEA. V gave up 2 bases and J gave up 4 bases, with 14 bases separating them. CDR3 loop: CASSLSLASVTGELFF. The CDR3 DNA reads as TGTGCCAGCAGCTTAAGTCTAGCGAGCGTCACCGGGGAGCTGTTTTTT.

The chain recombines TRBV7-2 with TRBJ2-1; 14 bases line up with TRBD2. The CDR3 has 17 residues. The V segment lost 5 bases and the J segment 8 bases; nucleotides outside the gene matches: 11. Germline V gene data show CDR1 as SGHTA and CDR2 as FQGNSA. CDR3: CASSDPGTSGRRDEQFF. The CDR3 coding sequence is TGTGCCAGCAGCGATCCCGGGACTAGCGGGAGAAGGGATGAGCAGTTCTTC.

The rearrangement uses TRBV7-9 and TRBJ2-1; 8 nucleotides line up with TRBD1. Trimming removed 4 bases from V and 2 bases from J; junction bases left unmatched: 4. The CDR3 has 15 amino acids. In germline, CDR1 is SEHNR, CDR2 FQNEAQ (reference sequence). DNA of the CDR3: TGTGCCAGCAGCTCCGGGACAGGAGCCTACAATGAGCAGTTCTTC. Its protein product is CASSSGTGAYNEQFF. Looking up the rest from reference TRBV7-9 and TRBJ2-1 gives the full variable domain: DTGVSQNPRHKITKRGQNVTFRCDPISEHNRLYWYRQTLGQGPEFLTYFQNEAQLEKSRLLSDRFSAERPKGSFSTLEIQRTEQGDSAMYLCASSSGTGAYNEQFFGPGTRLTVL.

This chain connects TRBV18 to TRBJ2-7, with no clear D. Germline CDR1 and CDR2: KGHSH and LQKENI. The V gene lost 1 base and the J gene lost 4 bases, with 8 bases spanning the gap. The CDR3 has 13 amino acids. The CDR3: CASSPRTEYEQYF. CDR3 nucleotide sequence: TGTGCCAGCTCACCACGAACTGAATACGAGCAGTACTTC.

V gene TRBV2 combines with J gene TRBJ1-2; D not resolved. CDR1 and CDR2 from the germline V gene are SNHLY and FYNNEI. The germline V and J ends were trimmed by 7 bases and 2 bases, with 20 bases remaining between them. This CDR3 region has 16 residues. The CDR3 sequence is CASMGGSQTGNYGYTF. The CDR3 coding sequence is TGTGCCAGCATGGGTGGCAGCCAGACGGGAAACTATGGCTACACCTTC.

The chain is built from TRBV4-3 and TRBJ2-3; a weak D match, TRBD1 (6 bases). Trimming stripped 1 base from V and 0 bases from J, with 8 bases between. Germline CDR1 LGHNA, CDR2 YSLEER. The CDR3 is 15 residues long. The CDR3 DNA is TGCGCCAGCAGCCAAGGGGGGCTGAGCACAGATACGCAGTATTTT. It translates to CASSQGGLSTDTQYF.